This passage covers 23 T cell receptor beta chains from one sample sequenced in a study of blood T cell repertoires in COVID-19. Clones were read by immunoSEQ multiplex PCR, and TCRdb kept only the in-frame ones, dropping some. In the table there are 350,000 to 400,000 clones, about 90% of which are singletons. Material for sequencing was PBMCs or T cells enriched from blood (not recorded which). The receptor set was obtained from a man between 35 and 55 years old in a cohort exposed to, infected with or recovered from COVID-19 (not recorded which).

The chain carries TRBV7-8 and TRBJ1-1; 7 bases agree with TRBD1. The germline V gene has CDR1 SGHVS and CDR2 FQNEAQ. This CDR3 region has 15 residues. With 5 bases clipped from V and 4 bases from J, the junction kept 10 bases outside the gene matches. The CDR3 bases are TGTGCCAGCAGCGTAGACAGGGTAGGGAGCACTGAAGCTTTCTTT. Translated: CASSVDRVGSTEAFF.

This chain connects TRBV30 to TRBJ2-3, with TRBD2 identical over 7 bases. V gave up 2 bases and J gave up 2 bases; unmatched junction bases: 4. The CDR3 runs to 14 residues. CDR1 and CDR2 from the germline V gene are GTSNPN and SVGIG (reference sequence). The CDR3 region is CAWSLGGFTDTQYF. CDR3 bases: TGTGCCTGGAGTCTGGGAGGGTTCACAGATACGCAGTATTTT.

This chain links TRBV13 with TRBJ2-3, with 12 bases fitting TRBD2. J lost 6 bases, V lost 5 bases, and 3 bases had no gene match. This CDR3 spans 14 amino acids. Germline CDR1 and CDR2: PRHDT and FYEKMQ (reference sequence). The CDR3 sequence: CASSRLAGVDTQYF. As DNA, the CDR3 is TGTGCCAGCAGCCGACTAGCGGGAGTGGATACGCAGTATTTT.

V gene TRBV19 combines with J gene TRBJ1-4; 8 nucleotides match TRBD1. The length of the CDR3 is 14 residues. The germline V gene encodes CDR1 LNHDA and CDR2 SQIVND (reference sequence). J lost 5 bases, V lost 6 bases, and 5 bases had no gene match. CDR3 sequence: CASRGDRPNEKLFF. In nucleotides, the CDR3 is TGTGCCAGTAGGGGGGACAGGCCGAATGAAAAACTGTTTTTT.

This chain joins TRBV2 and TRBJ2-4; 15 nucleotides line up with TRBD2. Germline assignment: CDR1 SNHLY and CDR2 FYNNEI. The CDR3 covers 15 residues. Trimming took 6 bases from V and 12 from J; bases not matched to a gene: 9. The CDR3 region has the DNA TGTGCCAGCAGGTTAACCGGGACTAGCGGGAGGCCTCAGTACTTC. It translates to CASRLTGTSGRPQYF.

CDR3: CASISTPQGAGELFF. CDR3 in DNA: TGTGCCAGCATCTCTACCCCTCAGGGGGCTGGGGAGCTGTTTTTT. The chain links TRBV27 to TRBJ2-2; 8 nucleotides match TRBD1. The germline V gene has CDR1 MNHEY and CDR2 SMNVEV (reference sequence). V was clipped by 7 bases and J by 8 bases; unmatched bases: 12. This CDR3 has 15 residues.

Of note for this clone: Other DNA sequences in this sample translate to the same CDR3. The genes are TRBV5-1 and TRBJ2-2; maybe TRBD1 (5 bases). This CDR3 comprises 13 residues. CDR1 SGHRS and CDR2 YFSETQ come from the germline V gene. V was trimmed by 0 bases and J by 6 bases, leaving 6 bases between them. The DNA of the CDR3 is TGCGCCAGCAGCTTGGTAGGGGCCGGGGAGCTGTTTTTT. Residues: CASSLVGAGELFF.

This chain links TRBV23-1 with TRBJ1-5; 9 nucleotides align to TRBD1. TRBV23-1 qualifies as an ORF whose function is uncertain. CDR3 length equals 18 residues. The V gene end was trimmed by 0 bases and the J gene end by 5 bases; junction bases not matched to a gene: 11. CDR3 amino acids: CASSQSRDRAVDDQPQHF. Written as DNA, the CDR3 is TGCGCCAGCAGTCAATCCCGGGACAGGGCAGTAGATGATCAGCCCCAGCATTTT.

This chain joins TRBV28 and TRBJ2-7, with D maybe TRBD1 (6 bases). Germline assignment: CDR1 MDHEN and CDR2 SYDVKM. V lost 0 bases, J lost 6 bases, and 6 bases lay in between. This CDR3 is 12 amino acids long. CDR3 residues: CASSLWDSEQYF. The CDR3 DNA reads TGTGCCAGCAGTTTATGGGACAGCGAGCAGTACTTC.

The chain has TRBV29-1 and TRBJ2-1, with TRBD1 matching over 9 bases. The CDR3 has 13 residues. The V gene end was trimmed by 3 bases and the J gene end by 7 bases; junction bases not matched to a gene: 4. Germline CDR1 reads SQVTM; CDR2 reads ANQGSEA. CDR3 amino acids: CSVDTGGWNEQFF. Written as DNA, the CDR3 is TGCAGCGTTGACACAGGGGGCTGGAATGAGCAGTTCTTC.

The V gene is TRBV27, the J gene TRBJ2-3, with TRBD1 matching over 7 bases. Looked up from germline, CDR1 is MNHEY and CDR2 is SMNVEV (reference sequence). Trimming took 7 bases from V and 4 from J; bases not matched to a gene: 5. This CDR3 is built from 13 residues. The CDR3 coding sequence is TGTGCCAGCAACCAAGGGGGCGCAGATACGCAGTATTTT. As protein: CASNQGGADTQYF.

J is TRBJ2-7 and V is TRBV24-1, with D uncertain. V lost 0 bases and J lost 9, with 8 bases in between. This CDR3 region has 12 residues. The V gene's germline CDR1 is KGHDR and CDR2 SFDVKD. CDR3 sequence: CATSDLKVRQYF. The CDR3 DNA reads TGTGCCACCAGTGATTTGAAAGTTAGGCAGTACTTC.

The chain recombines TRBV2 with TRBJ2-3; D possibly corresponds to TRBD2 (6 bases). Germline V CDR1 and CDR2: SNHLY, FYNNEI. This CDR3 comprises 17 residues. Trimming took off 4 bases at V and 0 bases at J, with 17 bases between the two ends. The DNA of the CDR3 is TGTGCCAGCAGTGTGGCTAGCGCACTTTCTAGCACAGATACGCAGTATTTT. Translated: CASSVASALSSTDTQYF.

This clone has a handful of counts. As DNA, the CDR3 is TGTGCCAGCAGCTACGGTGCAGGTAACCATCAGCCCCAGCATTTT. This codes for CASSYGAGNHQPQHF. The chain employs TRBV6-6 and TRBJ1-5; D gene unclear. The CDR3 totals 15 residues. Germline V lookup: CDR1 MNHNY, CDR2 SVGAGI (reference sequence). Trimming removed 6 bases from V and 5 bases from J, with 17 bases in between.

This clone was picked up a small number of times. The chain carries TRBV28 and TRBJ2-7, with TRBD1 matching over 9 bases. V lost 7 bases to trimming and J lost 3 bases; unmatched junction nucleotides: 7. The CDR3 is made up of 14 amino acids. Germline V gives CDR1 MDHEN, CDR2 SYDVKM. The CDR3 DNA sequence: TGTGCCAGCATGCACTGGACAGGGGACTACGAGCAGTACTTC. Translation: CASMHWTGDYEQYF.

The chain employs TRBV5-8 and TRBJ1-6; no firm D call. The CDR3 is 18 residues long. CDR1 and CDR2 from the germline V gene are SGHTS and YDEGEE. Deletions cut 0 bases from V and 6 bases from J, with 19 bases between. The CDR3 reads CASSLDNRTFLVNSPLHF. The DNA of the CDR3 is TGTGCCAGCAGCTTGGACAACAGAACTTTCCTTGTTAATTCACCCCTCCACTTT.

This clone was recorded only once. This sequence joins TRBV19 and TRBJ2-1, with D possibly matching TRBD1 (6 bases). The CDR3 contains 13 residues. CDR1 is LNHDA and CDR2 is SQIVND in the germline V gene (reference sequence). The germline V and J ends were trimmed by 5 bases and 6 bases, with 11 bases remaining between them. This CDR3 is CASSPMGANEQFF. In nucleotides, the CDR3 is TGTGCCAGTAGTCCGATGGGGGCCAATGAGCAGTTCTTC.

The chain carries TRBV29-1 and TRBJ1-1, with 8 bases aligning to TRBD1. The CDR3 spans 12 residues. Germline lookup yields CDR1 SQVTM and CDR2 ANQGSEA. V shed 7 bases and J 5 bases; nucleotides not matched to a gene: 6. CDR3 sequence reads: CSGQGSWTEAFF. CDR3 nucleotides: TGCAGCGGACAGGGGTCTTGGACTGAAGCTTTCTTT.

The rearrangement uses TRBV30 and TRBJ2-3; TRBD2 matches 8 bases. Germline CDR1 and CDR2: GTSNPN and SVGIG (reference sequence). The CDR3 has 14 amino acids. Trimming took 2 bases from V and 9 from J; bases not matched to a gene: 10. CDR3 in amino acids: CAWSYRTSRGTQYF. The CDR3 bases are TGTGCCTGGAGTTACCGGACTAGCCGAGGCACGCAGTATTTT.

The rearrangement uses TRBV5-1 and TRBJ2-7; 8 bases are a match to TRBD1. Germline lookup yields CDR1 SGHRS and CDR2 YFSETQ. The CDR3 loop spans 14 amino acids. Trimming cost V 4 bases and J 5 bases; bases outside gene matches: 8. For the CDR3, the DNA is TGCGCCAGCAGCCCTAGACAGGGGCCCAACGAGCAGTACTTC. This encodes CASSPRQGPNEQYF.

V gene TRBV3-1 (or the pseudogene TRBV3-2) combines with J gene TRBJ1-5, with D possibly being TRBD1 (5 bases). CDR1 is LGHDT and CDR2 is YNNKEL in the germline V gene (reference sequence). V lost 1 base to trimming and J lost 6 bases, with 10 bases between them. This CDR3 contains 14 residues. The CDR3 region is CASSQAGGLQPQHF. CDR3 in DNA: TGTGCCAGCAGCCAAGCGGGGGGTCTTCAGCCCCAGCATTTT.

J is TRBJ2-1 and V is TRBV7-9; a possible D gene is TRBD1 (6 bases). V was trimmed by 5 bases and J by 6 bases, leaving 17 bases between them. Germline values: CDR1 SEHNR, CDR2 FQNEAQ (reference sequence). This CDR3 contains 15 residues. CDR3 region: CASSPRGQKANEQFF. As DNA, the CDR3 is TGTGCCAGCAGCCCACGAGGACAGAAGGCCAATGAGCAGTTCTTC.

V gene TRBV6-1 combines with J gene TRBJ1-5; 11 positions agree with TRBD1. V was clipped by 3 bases and J by 2 bases; unmatched bases: 9. Germline CDR1 reads MNHNS; CDR2 reads SASEGT. This CDR3 spans 18 amino acids. The CDR3 sequence: CASSDFRTGGHGNQPQHF. The CDR3 region has the DNA TGTGCCAGCAGTGATTTTAGGACAGGGGGCCATGGCAATCAGCCCCAGCATTTT.